In this sample, the clone carrying this TCR beta chain turned up many times. What it binds is unknown. The CDR3 loop spans 12 amino acids. After removal of 5 bases from V and 5 bases from J, the junction contained 4 bases not matched to a gene. CDR1 DFQATT and CDR2 SNEGSKA come from the germline V gene (reference sequence). This sample was included in a study of T-cell reconstitution after alpha-beta-depleted transplantation in children. The study's findings and limits: By one year post-transplant, T-cell counts and diversity largely arose from T cells that were newly produced. There were reportedly several hundred expanded graft clones from which alpha-beta T cells came about two months after transplant. Surviving recipient T cells and intrathymic progenitors accounted for some patients' high TCRbeta diversity at day 60.

Unique molecular identifiers tagged the TCRbeta library. TCRdb re-called the PCR reads with MiXCR, one entry per CDR3 protein. The sample holds more than 90,000 distinct CDR3 sequences, around 10% seen once. The clonotype originates from a boy younger than 10 with acute lymphoblastic leukemia, due to receive a stem cell transplant. The source material was PBMCs, sampled before TCRalphabeta/CD19-depleted stem cell transplant. The chain is built from TRBV20-1 and TRBJ2-5, with 8 bases matching TRBD1. As DNA, the CDR3 is TGCAGTGCTCCCAGACAGGGGGAGACCCAGTACTTC. It is translated as CSAPRQGETQYF.